Below are 7 T cell receptor beta chains sequenced from a single sample in a study of identical twins. TCRdb redid the calling of the 5' RACE reads with MiXCR, one entry per CDR3 protein. Of hundreds of thousands of distinct CDR3 sequences listed, roughly 7.2% are singletons. The sample was also reused in another study, on yellow fever vaccine responses in identical twins.

Source material: PBMCs. The receptor source for this set is a woman aged 18-29 years in good health.

As for this clonotype: The CDR3 does not end in the conserved phenylalanine or tryptophan, so this is likely a read error. The J gene is TRBJ2-3, the V gene TRBV7-3, with D perhaps matching TRBD2 (6 bases). Germline V lookup: CDR1 SGHTA, CDR2 FQGTGA. The V gene lost 5 bases and the J gene lost 6 bases, with 18 bases spanning the gap. The CDR3 consists of 15 residues. The CDR3 loop is CASSAGSGGADTQYI. CDR3 DNA sequence: TGTGCCAGCAGCGCCGGGAGCGGAGGGGCGGATACGCAGTATATT.

This clonotype was observed a few times. V gene TRBV12-3 or TRBV12-4 combines with J gene TRBJ2-3, with D hard to call. The CDR3 has 18 amino acids. Trimming pared 4 bases from V and 0 bases from J, leaving 20 bases between. CDR3 DNA sequence: TGTGCCAGCAGTTCCCTTAAATGGTCAAACACTAGCACAGATACGCAGTATTTT. It encodes CASSSLKWSNTSTDTQYF.

This clonotype was recorded a few times. The chain is built from TRBV20-1 and TRBJ1-2, with D maybe TRBD1 (5 bases). This CDR3 spans 15 amino acids. Trimming cost V 5 bases and J 8 bases, with 24 bases left between them. Germline values: CDR1 DFQATT, CDR2 SNEGSKA (reference sequence). The CDR3 protein is CSAWAGESRGEGYTF. The DNA for the CDR3 is TGCAGTGCTTGGGCCGGGGAATCAAGGGGAGAGGGCTACACCTTC.

This chain uses TRBV27 with TRBJ2-1; the D gene is possibly TRBD1 (5 bases). The germline V gene encodes CDR1 MNHEY and CDR2 SMNVEV (reference sequence). The CDR3 length is 15 residues. V lost 6 bases to trimming and J lost 0 bases, with 12 bases between them. The CDR3 protein is CASSRRGNSYNEQFF. DNA for the CDR3: TGTGCCAGCAGCAGAAGGGGTAACTCCTACAATGAGCAGTTCTTC.

This clonotype came up a few times. V usage is TRBV12-3 or TRBV12-4 and J usage is TRBJ2-7; 7 nucleotides match TRBD2. Trimming at V came to 8 bases and at J to 1 base, leaving 11 bases not matched to a gene. The CDR3 has 15 amino acids. This chain's CDR3 is CASSPRGSPSYEQYF. As DNA, the CDR3 is TGTGCCAGCTCCCCCCGCGGGAGCCCTTCCTACGAGCAGTACTTC.

CDR3 in amino acids: CASSPDRLGFEQFF. In DNA, the CDR3 is TGCGCCAGCAGCCCCGATCGACTTGGTTTTGAGCAGTTCTTC. The V gene is TRBV5-1, the J gene TRBJ2-1; D is ambiguous. V was clipped by 4 bases and J by 9 bases, with 17 bases between them. CDR1 and CDR2 (germline): SGHRS, YFSETQ. This CDR3 comprises 14 residues. The entire variable domain, with the rest obtained from reference TRBV5-1 and TRBJ2-1, is as follows: KAGVTQTPRYLIKTRGQQVTLSCSPISGHRSVSWYQQTPGQGLQFLFEYFSETQRNKGNFPGRFSGRQFSNSRSEMNVSTLELGDSALYLCASSPDRLGFEQFFGPGTRLTVL.

This clonotype occurred a few times. The chain couples TRBV11-2 to TRBJ2-1; D unclear. V was clipped by 7 bases and J by 8 bases, with 12 bases between them. The CDR3 covers 12 residues. Germline V gene lookup returns CDR1 SGHAT and CDR2 FQNNGV. This CDR3 reads CASTRRSYEQFF. For the CDR3, the DNA is TGTGCCAGCACCCGACGGTCTTATGAGCAGTTCTTC.